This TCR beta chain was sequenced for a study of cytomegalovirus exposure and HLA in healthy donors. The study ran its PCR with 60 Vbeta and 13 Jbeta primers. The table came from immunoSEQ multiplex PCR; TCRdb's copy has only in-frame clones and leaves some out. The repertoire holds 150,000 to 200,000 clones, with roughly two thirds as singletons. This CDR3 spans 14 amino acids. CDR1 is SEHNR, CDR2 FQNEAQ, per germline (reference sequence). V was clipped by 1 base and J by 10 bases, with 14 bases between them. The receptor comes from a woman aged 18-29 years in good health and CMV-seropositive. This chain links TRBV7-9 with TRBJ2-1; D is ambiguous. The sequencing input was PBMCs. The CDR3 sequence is CASSLEAAGGEQFF. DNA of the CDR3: TGTGCCAGCAGCTTAGAGGCCGCAGGTGGGGAGCAGTTCTTC. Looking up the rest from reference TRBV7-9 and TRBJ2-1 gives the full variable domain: DTGVSQNPRHKITKRGQNVTFRCDPISEHNRLYWYRQTLGQGPEFLTYFQNEAQLEKSRLLSDRFSAERPKGSFSTLEIQRTEQGDSAMYLCASSLEAAGGEQFFGPGTRLTVL.